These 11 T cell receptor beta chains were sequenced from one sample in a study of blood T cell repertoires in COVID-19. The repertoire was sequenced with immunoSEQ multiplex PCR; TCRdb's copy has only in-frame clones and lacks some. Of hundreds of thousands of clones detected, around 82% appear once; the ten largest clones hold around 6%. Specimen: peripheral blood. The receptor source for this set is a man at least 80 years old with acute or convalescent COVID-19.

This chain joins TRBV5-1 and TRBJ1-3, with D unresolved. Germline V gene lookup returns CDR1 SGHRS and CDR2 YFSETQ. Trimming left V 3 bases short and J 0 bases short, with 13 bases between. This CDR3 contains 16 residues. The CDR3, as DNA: TGCGCCAGCAGCTATACCGGGATTTCCTCTGGAAACACCATATATTTT. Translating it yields CASSYTGISSGNTIYF.

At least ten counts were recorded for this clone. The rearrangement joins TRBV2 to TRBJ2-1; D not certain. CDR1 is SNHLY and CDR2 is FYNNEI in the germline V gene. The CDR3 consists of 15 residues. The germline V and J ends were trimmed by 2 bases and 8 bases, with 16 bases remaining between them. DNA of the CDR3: TGTGCCAGCAGTGAAAGGCTACAACTTGGGCATGAGCAGTTCTTC. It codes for CASSERLQLGHEQFF.

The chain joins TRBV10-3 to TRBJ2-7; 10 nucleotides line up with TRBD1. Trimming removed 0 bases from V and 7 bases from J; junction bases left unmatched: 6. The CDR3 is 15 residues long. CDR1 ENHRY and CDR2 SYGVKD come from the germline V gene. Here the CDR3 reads CAISESGTGAQEQYF. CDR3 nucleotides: TGTGCCATCAGTGAGTCGGGGACAGGGGCTCAAGAGCAGTACTTC.

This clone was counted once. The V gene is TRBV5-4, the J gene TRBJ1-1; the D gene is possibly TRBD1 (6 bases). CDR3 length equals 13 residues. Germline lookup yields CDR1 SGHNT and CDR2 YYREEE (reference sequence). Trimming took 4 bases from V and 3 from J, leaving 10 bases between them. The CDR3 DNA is TGTGCCAGCAGCGTACAGGGTTACACTGAAGCTTTCTTT. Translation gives CASSVQGYTEAFF.

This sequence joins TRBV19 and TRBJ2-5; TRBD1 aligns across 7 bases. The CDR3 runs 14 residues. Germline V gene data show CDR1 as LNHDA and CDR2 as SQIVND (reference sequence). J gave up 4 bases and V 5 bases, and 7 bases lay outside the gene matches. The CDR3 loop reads CASSPPRGRETQYF. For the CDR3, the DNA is TGTGCCAGTAGTCCCCCAAGGGGGCGAGAGACCCAGTACTTC.

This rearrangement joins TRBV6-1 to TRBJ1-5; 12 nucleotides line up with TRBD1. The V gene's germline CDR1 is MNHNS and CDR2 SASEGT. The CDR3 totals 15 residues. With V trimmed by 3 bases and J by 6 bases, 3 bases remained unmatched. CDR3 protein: CASSEGQGAGQPQHF. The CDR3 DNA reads TGTGCCAGCAGTGAGGGACAGGGGGCCGGTCAGCCCCAGCATTTT.

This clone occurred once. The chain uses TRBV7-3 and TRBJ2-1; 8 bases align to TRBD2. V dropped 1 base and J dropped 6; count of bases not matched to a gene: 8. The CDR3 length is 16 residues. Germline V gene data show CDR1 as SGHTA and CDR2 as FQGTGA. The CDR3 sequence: CASSLSPSGRGNEQFF. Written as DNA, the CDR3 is TGTGCCAGCAGCTTAAGCCCCAGCGGGAGAGGCAATGAGCAGTTCTTC.

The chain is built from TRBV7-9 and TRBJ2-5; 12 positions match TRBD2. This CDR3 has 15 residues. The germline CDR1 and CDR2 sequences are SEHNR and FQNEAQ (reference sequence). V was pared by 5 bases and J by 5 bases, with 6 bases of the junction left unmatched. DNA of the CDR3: TGTGCCAGCAGCCCGACTAGCGGGGGCGGGGAGACCCAGTACTTC. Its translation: CASSPTSGGGETQYF.

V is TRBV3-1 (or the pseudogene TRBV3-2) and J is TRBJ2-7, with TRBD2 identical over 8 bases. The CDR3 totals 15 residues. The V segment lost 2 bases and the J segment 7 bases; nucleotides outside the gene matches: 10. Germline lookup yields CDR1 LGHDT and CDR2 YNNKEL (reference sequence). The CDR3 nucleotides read TGTGCCAGCAGCCAAACCATAGCGGGGATAGGAGAGCAGTACTTC. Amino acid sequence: CASSQTIAGIGEQYF.

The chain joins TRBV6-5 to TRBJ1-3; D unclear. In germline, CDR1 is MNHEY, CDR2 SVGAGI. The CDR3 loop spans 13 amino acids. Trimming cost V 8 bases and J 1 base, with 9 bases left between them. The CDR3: CASCPQSGNTIYF. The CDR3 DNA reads TGTGCCAGCTGTCCCCAGTCTGGAAACACCATATATTTT.

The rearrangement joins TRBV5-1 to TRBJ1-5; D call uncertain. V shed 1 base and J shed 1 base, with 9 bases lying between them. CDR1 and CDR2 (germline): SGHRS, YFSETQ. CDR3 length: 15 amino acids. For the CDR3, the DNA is TGCGCCAGCAGCTTGCCACATAACAGCAATCAGCCCCAGCATTTT. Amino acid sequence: CASSLPHNSNQPQHF.